This T cell receptor beta chain was sequenced in a study of identical twins. Study-wide results and caveats: For monozygotic twins, models underestimated out-of-frame TCR alpha sharing. Shared out-of-frame alpha sequences (those common to twins) showed excess low generation probability.

This clonotype came up a few times. What it recognizes is unknown. TCRdb re-called the 5' RACE reads with MiXCR, one entry per CDR3 protein. The table records approximately 700,000 distinct CDR3 sequences, 6.1% of them present only once. The CDR3 runs to 11 residues. J lost 10 bases, V lost 2 bases, and 1 base had no gene match. From germline, CDR1 is DFQATT and CDR2 SNEGSKA (reference sequence). V and J are TRBV20-1 and TRBJ2-1; 8 nucleotides align to TRBD1. This TCR was recovered from a man in his late teens or twenties in good health. The sequenced sample was naive T cells sorted from blood. DNA of the CDR3: TGCAGTGCTAGAAGGACAGGGGAGCAGTTCTTC. It translates to CSARRTGEQFF.